Below, one TCR beta chain is given with its context. A few counts support this clone. Its antigen is unknown. The record has no base qualities; no much larger clone is one base away. The V end loses 2 bases and the J end loses 4 bases, and a stretch of 9 bases separates them. CDR1 and CDR2, per the germline V gene, are ENHRY and SYGVKD. The CDR3 spans 14 residues, from the cysteine through the phenylalanine. Only the CDR3 portion is preserved as DNA: 42 bases, with reading frame beginning at the first base. This sample was taken from a study of T cell responses to AZD1222 COVID-19 vaccine (dated by TCRdb to the early 2020s). Study-wide context: A total of roughly 240 trial participants underwent TCR sequencing, of whom about 210 received two doses of AZD1222 and about 25 received two doses of the MenACWY control vaccine. Trial participants were enrolled by age into subgroups of 18-55, 56-69 and 70-plus years, and about 150, 27 and 61 TCR-sequenced participants, respectively, were included in these subgroups.

The CDR3 regions of human TCRbeta chains were analyzed by immunosequencing. Per the original workflow: Repertoire TCRs were matched against a reference library of SARS-CoV-2-specific TCRs generated with the MIRA antigen-specificity platform. Breadth was defined as the fraction of unique TCRs that were SARS-CoV-2-associated. Depth was defined as the fraction of total T cells that were SARS-CoV-2-associated. Using the MIRA data, every spike-specific TCR was mapped to the spike region that the TCR reacted to and assigned to either a CD4 or a CD8 class. Log10-transformed breadth and depth values were compared by one-way ANOVA with Sidak's multiple comparisons tests. What TCRdb holds here is the immuneACCESS table cut down to in-frame rearrangements. Part of the clones is not present; checked against another copy, under half of the missing clones reflect an unresolved V gene, and the others are unexplained. V and J calls and clone size are copied from that table; D and trimming were computed from the DNA. A total of under 200,000 clones appear in this sample, about 92% of them only once. The ten largest clones represent about 3.6% of the sample.

What the authors observed across the whole study: Conclusions about previously exposed vaccinees are limited because only 6 or 7 AZD1222 recipients were SARS-CoV-2 seropositive at baseline. The vaccine-associated CD4 TCRs covered the entire spike protein, and the dominant responses fell in regions 160-218 and 743-854. Because no day 14 peak-response samples were available, the repertoires could be characterized only after the peak T cell response. A significant rise in spike-specific TCR breadth and depth was observed after two AZD1222 doses relative to day 0 and relative to MenACWY recipients. Reportedly, almost half of the unique spike-specific TCRs recognized epitopes lying outside the regions that are mutated in the B.1.351 and B.1.1.7 variants. In the small 56-69-year group, the increase in depth fell short of significance, most likely because of low power. Participants were mostly white British and included more females than males, and it was suggested by the authors that clonal diversity may have been underestimated.

The label giving this sample's time point can be read as: about 28 days (+/-7) after the second vaccine dose. Per the publication, the treatment or condition label means: meningococcal conjugate vaccine given as trial control. Samples from vaccinated people were obtained from the UK trials COV001 and COV002, which included a single-blind randomized controlled phase 2/3 trial of AZD1222 (ChAdOx1 nCoV-19) in healthy adults. For TCRbeta chain sequencing, PBMC samples were collected from trial participants at day 0 and at day 28 after the second dose. The source material was peripheral blood, sampled 28 days after the second dose of the MenACWY control vaccine. The chain employs TRBV10-3 and TRBJ1-3, and TRBD1 may be the D gene, going by 6 matching bases. The receptor's source is an adult who received the MenACWY meningococcal vaccine as a control. Here is the DNA: TGTGCCATCAGTGAGCGGCAGGGGGGAAACACCATATATTTT. It codes for CAISERQGGNTIYF.